The 3 T cell receptor beta chains reported below all come from one sample, sequenced in a study of blood T cell repertoires in COVID-19. Measured with immunoSEQ multiplex PCR; TCRdb has only the in-frame clones, and not every one. The profile shows approximately 150,000 clones, around 85% of them singletons. The specimen was peripheral blood. The receptors shown here come from a human donor in a cohort sampled during active COVID-19.

The rearrangement joins TRBV6-1 to TRBJ2-5; 8 bases are shared with TRBD1. J lost 5 bases, V lost 3 bases, and 2 bases had no gene match. The CDR3 extends over 13 amino acids. The V gene's germline CDR1 is MNHNS and CDR2 SASEGT. The CDR3: CASSDRGRETQYF. CDR3 bases: TGTGCCAGCAGTGACAGGGGGCGGGAGACCCAGTACTTC.

The genes are TRBV7-9 and TRBJ1-4, with 7 bases that match TRBD1. Germline V gives CDR1 SEHNR, CDR2 FQNEAQ (reference sequence). The V segment lost 7 bases and the J segment 6 bases; nucleotides outside the gene matches: 17. The CDR3 consists of 17 residues. Here the CDR3 DNA reads TGTGCCAGCATCCCCTCAGTGACCGGGACAGAGGATGAAAAACTGTTTTTT. Its protein product is CASIPSVTGTEDEKLFF.

In this sample, this clone turned up once. The J gene is TRBJ1-1, the V gene TRBV18; TRBD1 matches 8 bases. Unmatched junction bases numbered 3, after V lost 5 bases and J lost 1 base. This CDR3 is built from 14 residues. Germline assignment: CDR1 KGHSH and CDR2 LQKENI. The CDR3 DNA reads TGTGCCAGCTCAGTTACAGGGGGGAACACTGAAGCTTTCTTT. Protein: CASSVTGGNTEAFF.